A selection of T cell receptor beta chains follows, all from one sample in a study of blood T cell repertoires in COVID-19. The method was immunoSEQ multiplex PCR; TCRdb's version includes in-frame clones alone and lacks a portion of them. Of tens of thousands of clones listed, around 88% were seen once; the top ten hold around 42%. The sample comprised peripheral blood. Receptors originate from a woman aged 80 or older with active or convalescent COVID-19. Each CDR3 is given with its conserved first and last residue. Each record gives: V gene, J gene, clone size, CDR3 length, CDR3 protein. A row's size may be missing; if present it is once, few, many or a size class.

V: TRBV9
J: TRBJ2-1
size: few
length: 16
CDR3: CASSDILAGSHNEQFF

V: TRBV5-6
J: TRBJ2-5
size: .
length: 14
CDR3: CASSPGYTKETQYF

V: TRBV18
J: TRBJ2-7
size: .
length: 15
CDR3: CASSPPGTGGYEQYF

V: TRBV28
J: TRBJ1-2
size: .
length: 16
CDR3: CASSGRGSTGAQGYTF

V: TRBV4-1
J: TRBJ1-3
size: few
length: 17
CDR3: CASSQDPGLISGNTIYF

V: TRBV6-5
J: TRBJ1-5
size: .
length: 15
CDR3: CASRWTGGNYQPQHF

V: TRBV19
J: TRBJ1-2
size: .
length: 15
CDR3: CASSIEGQGHYGYTF

V: TRBV7-2
J: TRBJ1-3
size: once
length: 15
CDR3: CASSPGLSSGNTIYF

V: TRBV7-2
J: TRBJ2-7
size: .
length: 15
CDR3: CASSRRTSGGYEQYF

V: TRBV5-4
J: TRBJ1-2
size: .
length: 15
CDR3: CASSLGQMRGDGYTF

V: TRBV2
J: TRBJ2-2
size: .
length: 22
CDR3: CAIREGPSRTNYRAGNTGELFF

V: TRBV7-9
J: TRBJ2-3
size: .
length: 13
CDR3: CASSFGGPDTQYF

V: TRBV28
J: TRBJ1-6
size: .
length: 15
CDR3: CASSPPSRGNSPLHF

V: TRBV11-2
J: TRBJ1-1
size: once
length: 16
CDR3: CASSPYPGHPNTEAFF

V: TRBV5-1
J: TRBJ1-1
size: .
length: 11
CDR3: CASGGPSEAFF

V: TRBV28
J: TRBJ2-7
size: .
length: 14
CDR3: CASSADYASSEQYF

V: TRBV21-1
J: TRBJ2-2
size: .
length: 15
CDR3: CASSKVGQTAGELFF

V: TRBV19
J: TRBJ1-2
size: .
length: 15
CDR3: CASMKTGIRHNGYTF

V: TRBV28
J: TRBJ2-3
size: .
length: 14
CDR3: CASSLDRNTDTQYF

V: TRBV6-1
J: TRBJ1-1
size: few
length: 12
CDR3: CASSETGSEAFF

V: TRBV28
J: TRBJ1-1
size: .
length: 14
CDR3: CASSLRSGDTEAFF

V: TRBV30
J: TRBJ2-7
size: .
length: 16
CDR3: CACTPRGTGGPYEQYF

V: TRBV11-2
J: TRBJ1-1
size: .
length: 17
CDR3: CASSSDRAISGSTEAFF

V: TRBV5-1
J: TRBJ1-6
size: .
length: 13
CDR3: CASSLEGAGSLHF

V: TRBV29-1
J: TRBJ1-6
size: .
length: 13
CDR3: CSASGAEGSPLHF

V: TRBV4-1
J: TRBJ2-1
size: few
length: 19
CDR3: CASSQEGVAGGPSGYEQFF

V: TRBV2
J: TRBJ1-5
size: .
length: 13
CDR3: CASGRSYNQPQHF

V: TRBV5-1
J: TRBJ2-5
size: few
length: 14
CDR3: CASSHTRAPETQYF

V: TRBV19
J: TRBJ2-7
size: .
length: 14
CDR3: CASSGGLAGYEQYF

V: TRBV7-9
J: TRBJ2-3
size: .
length: 18
CDR3: CASSNTAGQGAIVYTQYF

V: TRBV5-8
J: TRBJ1-1
size: .
length: 14
CDR3: CADLLGRQNTEAFF

V: TRBV5-5
J: TRBJ1-1
size: once
length: 13
CDR3: CASSPEGPGAAFF

V: TRBV21-1
J: TRBJ1-3
size: .
length: 14
CDR3: CASPPLPSGNTIYF

V: TRBV28
J: TRBJ1-5
size: once
length: 17
CDR3: CASGKTGGATRYQPQHF

V: TRBV27
J: TRBJ1-4
size: once
length: 12
CDR3: CASAVGGGKLFF

V: TRBV19
J: TRBJ2-3
size: .
length: 11
CDR3: CASSNTDTQYF

V: TRBV29-1
J: TRBJ1-2
size: .
length: 14
CDR3: CSVEDRAANYGYTF

V: TRBV28
J: TRBJ2-5
size: .
length: 14
CDR3: CASSRSLPGETQYF

V: TRBV5-1
J: TRBJ2-1
size: .
length: 16
CDR3: CASSLRTGSAYNEQFF

V: TRBV6-2/TRBV6-3
J: TRBJ1-2
size: .
length: 13
CDR3: CASSHMVNYGYTF

V: TRBV6-5
J: TRBJ2-3
size: .
length: 12
CDR3: CASSSSTDTQYF

V: TRBV11-2
J: TRBJ2-5
size: .
length: 15
CDR3: CASSSGTGVGETQYF

V: TRBV7-3
J: TRBJ2-1
size: few
length: 15
CDR3: CASSLMGLASNEQFF

V: TRBV30
J: TRBJ2-3
size: .
length: 14
CDR3: CAWRQAGSTDTQYF

V: TRBV5-4
J: TRBJ1-2
size: .
length: 13
CDR3: CASSLDGQAGYTF

V: TRBV4-2
J: TRBJ2-3
size: few
length: 15
CDR3: CASSQELVSTDTQYF

V: TRBV7-9
J: TRBJ1-1
size: .
length: 15
CDR3: CASSLQGQPNTEAFF

V: TRBV28
J: TRBJ2-3
size: .
length: 15
CDR3: CASSLWSGGTDTQYF

V: TRBV18
J: TRBJ2-5
size: once
length: 12
CDR3: CASSSFQETQYF

V: TRBV5-1
J: TRBJ2-1
size: .
length: 13
CDR3: CASSFLTGSEQFF

V: TRBV30
J: TRBJ2-7
size: .
length: 11
CDR3: CAWARGGEQYF

V: TRBV3-1/TRBV3-2
J: TRBJ2-7
size: .
length: 14
CDR3: CASSPRRVSYEQYF

V: TRBV6-5
J: TRBJ2-1
size: .
length: 15
CDR3: CASSYSASGYNEQFF

V: TRBV5-1
J: TRBJ2-1
size: .
length: 16
CDR3: CASSSGLLEVTNEQFF

V: TRBV5-3
J: TRBJ1-1
size: .
length: 14
CDR3: CARSFGDRGTEAFF

V: TRBV7-9
J: TRBJ2-7
size: .
length: 13
CDR3: CASSARLAGEQYF

V: TRBV19
J: TRBJ2-1
size: once
length: 17
CDR3: CASSRTPGQGAVNEQFF

V: TRBV7-5
J: TRBJ1-5
size: .
length: 17
CDR3: CARSLVRDQGENQPQHF

V: TRBV29-1
J: TRBJ1-2
size: .
length: 13
CDR3: CSAGTGTNYGYTF

V: TRBV10-3
J: TRBJ1-2
size: .
length: 14
CDR3: CAISENRDRRGYTF